A single sample gave rise to the 9 T cell receptor beta chains below, sequenced in a study of cytomegalovirus exposure and HLA in healthy donors. The method was immunoSEQ multiplex PCR; TCRdb's version includes in-frame clones alone and lacks a portion of them. The sample carries about 350,000 clones, roughly nine tenths recorded once. The sample was PBMCs. The receptors derive from a woman aged 25 to 39 in good health and CMV-seropositive.

The chain couples TRBV11-1 to TRBJ2-7, with a weak D call TRBD1 (6 bases). Germline loops: CDR1 SGHAT, CDR2 FQDESV (reference sequence). The germline V and J ends were trimmed by 4 bases and 1 base, with 11 bases remaining between them. This CDR3 comprises 14 residues. CDR3 DNA sequence: TGTGCCAGCAGCTCCCGGGACACGTCCTACGAGCAGTACTTC. Amino acids: CASSSRDTSYEQYF. The complete variable domain, with remaining parts taken from reference TRBV11-1 and TRBJ2-7, reads EAEVAQSPRYKITEKSQAVAFWCDPISGHATLYWYRQILGQGPELLVQFQDESVVDDSQLPKDRFSAERLKGVDSTLKIQPAELGDSAMYLCASSSRDTSYEQYFGPGTRLTVT.

The chain combines TRBV28 with TRBJ2-1, with 9 bases aligning to TRBD1. Unmatched junction bases numbered 4, after V lost 6 bases and J lost 4 bases. The CDR3 is made up of 14 amino acids. From germline, CDR1 is MDHEN and CDR2 SYDVKM. The CDR3 loop is CASRLTGGYNEQFF. In DNA, the CDR3 is TGTGCCAGCAGATTGACAGGGGGGTACAATGAGCAGTTCTTC.

This clone was seen once. The rearrangement links TRBV28 to TRBJ2-2; D may be TRBD2 (6 bases). Germline lookup yields CDR1 MDHEN and CDR2 SYDVKM. V was cut by 5 bases and J by 6 bases, with 10 bases left in between. There are 13 residues in the CDR3. The CDR3 bases are TGTGCCAGCAGTCAATCGGGAGCCGGGGAGCTGTTTTTT. It translates to CASSQSGAGELFF.

This clone was counted only a few times. This CDR3 is CASSPRTIDGYTF. The CDR3 DNA reads as TGTGCCAGCAGCCCCCGGACAATCGATGGCTACACCTTC. The J gene is TRBJ1-2, the V gene TRBV14; D might be TRBD1 (5 bases). CDR1 is SGHDN, CDR2 FVKESK, per germline. V gave up 4 bases and J gave up 6 bases, with 12 bases separating them. This CDR3 contains 13 residues.

Details on this clone: Compared with germline, one end of the junction differs, possibly owing to a read error. For the CDR3, the DNA is TGTGCCTGGACAGAAAACCGGGACAGGGTGACCTTT. Translated: CAWTENRDRVTF. This chain uses TRBV30 with TRBJ1-1; 9 bases agree with TRBD1. Germline loops: CDR1 GTSNPN, CDR2 SVGIG (reference sequence). The CDR3 is 12 amino acids.

This clone has a handful of counts. The rearrangement links TRBV18 to TRBJ2-1; TRBD2 aligns across 10 bases. Germline CDR1 is KGHSH and CDR2 is LQKENI. V lost 2 bases to trimming and J lost 13 bases; unmatched junction nucleotides: 11. The CDR3 is 15 residues long. The CDR3 loop is CASSPETSGRQGQFF. The CDR3 DNA sequence: TGTGCCAGCTCACCAGAGACTAGCGGGCGTCAAGGACAGTTCTTC.

This clone appeared a few times. The chain has TRBV4-1 and TRBJ2-2; D remains unclear. This CDR3 spans 12 amino acids. Germline assignment: CDR1 MGHRA and CDR2 YSYEKL. The germline V and J ends were trimmed by 1 base and 10 bases, with 7 bases remaining between them. The CDR3 coding sequence is TGCGCCAGCAGCCAAGTCCAAGCGGAGCTGTTTTTT. Amino acids: CASSQVQAELFF.

The gene calls are TRBV7-2 and TRBJ1-2, with 7 bases matching TRBD1. The CDR3 runs to 14 residues. CDR1 and CDR2 (germline): SGHTA, FQGNSA. V lost 4 bases and J lost 4; bases outside the gene matches: 6. The CDR3 DNA follows: TGTGCCAGCAGCTGGGACAGCTTCGTCTATGGCTACACCTTC. This gives the protein CASSWDSFVYGYTF.

The chain links TRBV7-7 to TRBJ1-1; D is unclear. Looked up from germline, CDR1 is SSHAT and CDR2 is FNYEAQ (reference sequence). This CDR3 has 13 residues. The germline V and J ends were trimmed by 5 bases and 0 bases, with 7 bases remaining between them. CDR3 sequence reads: CASSQGMNTEAFF. The CDR3 DNA sequence: TGTGCCAGCAGCCAAGGTATGAACACTGAAGCTTTCTTT.